The next 23 T cell receptor beta chains were all read from a single sample in a study of regulatory T cells in long-lasting Graves disease. Time point indicated: persistent/refractory GD, antithyroid drugs over 5 years with positive TRAb. PBMC-derived RNA was used for the TCR library. Investigators prepared the TCR beta libraries by applying iRepertoire HTBI primers and Arm-PCR of CDR3 regions. MiXCR was run by TCRdb on the multiplex PCR reads, yielding one entry per CDR3 protein. In the table there are 600,000 to 850,000 distinct CDR3 sequences, around 30% of which are singletons. The specimen was peripheral blood mononuclear cells (PBMCs), collected when the disease was refractory, from a patient treated with antithyroid drugs. The receptor set was obtained from a female donor with Graves disease.

The V gene is TRBV18, the J gene TRBJ1-2; TRBD1 might be the D (6 bases). This CDR3 is built from 14 residues. Trimming stripped 8 bases from V and 2 bases from J, with 15 bases between. Germline values: CDR1 KGHSH, CDR2 LQKENI. The CDR3 DNA reads as TGTGCCAGCCATTTTCCTACAGGGAACTATGGCTACACCTTC. This gives the protein CASHFPTGNYGYTF.

The chain links TRBV20-1 to TRBJ2-7; TRBD1 matches 11 bases. In germline, CDR1 is DFQATT, CDR2 SNEGSKA (reference sequence). The CDR3 consists of 16 residues. The V and J ends lost 6 bases and 6 bases, in that order; junction bases with no gene match: 16. CDR3 amino acids: CSAIPPGGQGASEQYF. The CDR3 nucleotides read TGCAGTGCGATTCCCCCGGGCGGACAGGGGGCGTCCGAGCAGTACTTC.

The V and J genes are TRBV11-2 and TRBJ1-5, with TRBD1 matching 7 bases. The CDR3 runs to 14 residues. Trimming removed 5 bases from V and 9 bases from J; junction bases left unmatched: 10. Germline-derived CDR1 and CDR2 are SGHAT and FQNNGV. The CDR3: CASSLGTEHWPQHF. The CDR3 nucleotides read TGTGCCAGCAGCCTCGGGACAGAACATTGGCCCCAGCATTTT.

This clonotype occurred a few times. The chain carries TRBV12-3 or TRBV12-4 and TRBJ1-5; D call uncertain. There are 12 residues in the CDR3. Trimming pared 5 bases from V and 7 bases from J, leaving 9 bases between. CDR3 region: CASSVLGQPQHF. The CDR3 DNA is TGTGCCAGCAGTGTTCTCGGACAGCCCCAGCATTTT.

The chain recombines TRBV12-3 or TRBV12-4 with TRBJ1-1, with TRBD1 matching over 9 bases. The V gene end was trimmed by 5 bases and the J gene end by 5 bases; junction bases not matched to a gene: 6. The CDR3 runs 14 residues. The CDR3 nucleotides are TGTGCCAGCAGTCAGACAGGGGGTTGGACTGAAGCTTTCTTT. Translated, it gives CASSQTGGWTEAFF.

This clonotype was observed a single time. V is TRBV29-1 and J is TRBJ2-1; no clear D gene. Germline CDR1 is SQVTM and CDR2 is ANQGSEA. The CDR3 spans 11 residues. V shed 7 bases and J shed 10 bases, with 14 bases lying between them. Written as DNA, the CDR3 is TGCAGCGGCCTCTCTGGGTTGGAGCAGTTCTTC. Translating gives CSGLSGLEQFF.

This clonotype was observed many times. The V call is TRBV24-1, the J call TRBJ1-2; a possible D gene is TRBD1 (5 bases). The CDR3 extends over 13 amino acids. CDR1 and CDR2 from the germline V gene are KGHDR and SFDVKD. V was pared by 4 bases and J by 8 bases, with 13 bases between. This CDR3 is CATSDPWGYGYTF. In nucleotides, the CDR3 is TGTGCCACCAGTGACCCGTGGGGGTACGGCTACACCTTC.

In this sample, this clonotype turned up a few times. The rearrangement links TRBV20-1 to TRBJ2-3; D might be TRBD2 (5 bases). Looked up from germline, CDR1 is DFQATT and CDR2 is SNEGSKA (reference sequence). CDR3 length equals 13 residues. The ends were cut back, 3 bases at V and 3 bases at J, with 10 bases in the middle. The CDR3 here is CSARAGGTDTQYF. Here the CDR3 DNA reads TGCAGTGCTAGGGCTGGAGGTACAGATACGCAGTATTTT.

This clonotype was detected only a few times. V usage is TRBV7-3 and J usage is TRBJ2-2; maybe TRBD2 (6 bases). Germline CDR1 SGHTA, CDR2 FQGTGA. V lost 5 bases, J lost 2 bases, and 15 bases lay in between. This CDR3 contains 16 residues. CDR3 residues: CASSLMSGSNTGELFF. CDR3 nucleotides: TGTGCCAGCAGCCTCATGTCCGGGAGCAACACCGGGGAGCTGTTTTTT. Complete variable domain (other parts from reference TRBV7-3 and TRBJ2-2): GAGVSQTPSNKVTEKGKYVELRCDPISGHTALYWYRQSLGQGPEFLIYFQGTGAADDSGLPNDRFFAVRPEGSVSTLKIQRTERGDSAVYLCASSLMSGSNTGELFFGEGSRLTVL.

The chain links TRBV7-2 to TRBJ2-5; D might be TRBD2 (5 bases). The germline V gene encodes CDR1 SGHTA and CDR2 FQGNSA. The CDR3 runs to 14 residues. V dropped 5 bases and J dropped 5 bases, with 15 bases sitting between them. DNA of the CDR3: TGTGCCAGCAGCCGCGGGCCTAGTGGGGAGACCCAGTACTTC. It is translated as CASSRGPSGETQYF.

This clonotype showed up many times. This sequence joins TRBV28 and TRBJ2-7, with TRBD2 matching over 14 bases. Per germline, CDR1 MDHEN and CDR2 SYDVKM. The CDR3 runs 16 residues. The V gene end was trimmed by 6 bases and the J gene end by 2 bases; junction bases not matched to a gene: 6. CDR3 sequence (DNA): TGTGCCAGCAGCCCTCCGGGACTAGCGGGAGCCTACGAGCAGTACTTC. It codes for CASSPPGLAGAYEQYF.

Only a few counts were recorded for this clonotype. This sequence joins TRBV9 and TRBJ1-2; D is undetermined. Trimming left V 0 bases short and J 4 bases short, with 13 bases between. This CDR3 spans 15 amino acids. Germline CDR1 is SGDLS and CDR2 is YYNGEE. The CDR3 here is CASSVEGSHPYGYTF. The CDR3 coding sequence is TGTGCCAGCAGCGTAGAGGGCAGCCATCCCTATGGCTACACCTTC.

This clonotype was seen only a few times. The chain links TRBV12-3 or TRBV12-4 to TRBJ2-5; D is unresolved. V was shortened by 3 bases and J by 2 bases, with 10 bases between the two germline ends. The CDR3 loop spans 14 amino acids. The CDR3 bases are TGTGCCAGCAGTTTTTGGACGGTTCAAGAGACCCAGTACTTC. Translated, it gives CASSFWTVQETQYF.

As regards this clonotype: A much larger clone sits a single nucleotide away, making a read error possible. The chain has TRBV29-1 and TRBJ1-1, with D unresolved. Trimming left V 4 bases short and J 6 bases short, with 15 bases between. The CDR3 totals 13 residues. Germline V gene lookup returns CDR1 SQVTM and CDR2 ANQGSEA. As DNA, the CDR3 is TGCAGCGTTGTCGGCAGGCTTTACTCTGAAGCTTTCTTT. Its translation is CSVVGRLYSEAFF.

V is TRBV7-9 and J is TRBJ1-1; D may be TRBD1 (5 bases). CDR1 SEHNR and CDR2 FQNEAQ come from the germline V gene (reference sequence). V gave up 10 bases and J gave up 3 bases, with 12 bases separating them. CDR3 size: 12 residues. The CDR3: CATHGGDTEAFF. DNA of the CDR3: TGTGCCACGCATGGGGGGGACACTGAAGCTTTCTTT. The complete variable domain, with remaining parts taken from reference TRBV7-9 and TRBJ1-1, reads DTGVSQNPRHKITKRGQNVTFRCDPISEHNRLYWYRQTLGQGPEFLTYFQNEAQLEKSRLLSDRFSAERPKGSFSTLEIQRTEQGDSAMYLCATHGGDTEAFFGQGTRLTVV.

This CDR3 reads CASSPGLAGLNAYEQYF. The CDR3 DNA reads TGTGCCAGCAGCCCGGGACTAGCGGGACTCAATGCCTACGAGCAGTACTTC. The chain carries TRBV5-5 and TRBJ2-7, with 13 bases aligning to TRBD2. The CDR3 extends over 17 amino acids. Per the germline V gene, CDR1 is SGHKS and CDR2 is YYEKEE (reference sequence). V lost 4 bases, J lost 2 bases, and 9 bases stayed unmatched. Complete variable domain (other parts from reference TRBV5-5 and TRBJ2-7): DAGVTQSPTHLIKTRGQQVTLRCSPISGHKSVSWYQQVLGQGPQFIFQYYEKEERGRGNFPDRFSARQFPNYSSELNVNALLLGDSALYLCASSPGLAGLNAYEQYFGPGTRLTVT.

This clonotype showed up just a few times. This sequence may be a read error, since a much larger clone differs from it by one base. The V gene is TRBV18, the J gene TRBJ1-2; perhaps TRBD1 as D (6 bases). The CDR3 extends over 15 amino acids. Germline CDR1 KGHSH, CDR2 LQKENI. In nucleotides, the CDR3 is TGTACCAGCTCACCCCAGACAGGATCTTATTTCGGCTACACCTTC. Translating it yields CTSSPQTGSYFGYTF.

As for this clonotype: With a much larger clone just one base away, this may be a read error. The chain carries TRBV2 and TRBJ1-5, with a possible D match to TRBD1 (5 bases). This CDR3 has 14 amino acids. Germline V CDR1 and CDR2: SNHLY, FYNNEI. Between the trimmed V and J ends, which lost 8 bases and 2 bases, there was a span of 13 bases. The CDR3 coding sequence is TGTGCCAGCGGTGGGGGGTTGGGCAATCAGCCCCAGCATTTT. This translates into CASGGGLGNQPQHF.

This clonotype was seen a few times. The chain carries TRBV24-1 and TRBJ1-2; tentatively, D is TRBD1 (5 bases). This CDR3 has 13 residues. Trimming stripped 6 bases from V and 7 bases from J, with 14 bases between. Germline values: CDR1 KGHDR, CDR2 SFDVKD. The CDR3 bases are TGTGCCACCAGTACGGGGGGTTCTGCTGGCTACACCTTC. This translates into CATSTGGSAGYTF.

This clonotype was seen only a few times. The chain combines TRBV9 with TRBJ1-1; D gene uncertain. V lost 4 bases and J lost 7, with 8 bases in between. This CDR3 has 11 amino acids. In germline, CDR1 is SGDLS, CDR2 YYNGEE. For the CDR3, the DNA is TGTGCCAGCAGCCCCCGGAATGAAGCTTTCTTT. Protein product: CASSPRNEAFF.

The genes are TRBV6-1 and TRBJ1-1; 8 nucleotides line up with TRBD1. Trimming took 7 bases from V and 4 from J; bases not matched to a gene: 11. CDR1 is MNHNS, CDR2 SASEGT, per germline. The CDR3 has 15 amino acids. The CDR3 nucleotides are TGTGCCAGCACCGAAGTCAGGGGGCAGGGCACTGAAGCTTTCTTT. Translation: CASTEVRGQGTEAFF.

This clonotype was counted many times. This chain uses TRBV6-1 with TRBJ2-7; 10 nucleotides agree with TRBD2. Germline assignment: CDR1 MNHNS and CDR2 SASEGT. V lost 7 bases, J lost 4 bases, and 10 bases stayed unmatched. The length of the CDR3 is 15 residues. CDR3 DNA: TGTGCCAGCACCCCTCCGGGACTAGCGAATTACGAGCAGTACTTC. Translation: CASTPPGLANYEQYF.

In this sample, this clonotype turned up a few times. The chain couples TRBV10-3 to TRBJ1-6; no definite D call. Germline CDR1 ENHRY, CDR2 SYGVKD. Trimming pared 2 bases from V and 6 bases from J, leaving 8 bases between. The CDR3 consists of 14 residues. The CDR3 DNA is TGTGCCATCAGTGAGACAGTGCTTAATTCACCCCTCCACTTT. Translating gives CAISETVLNSPLHF.